The entry below describes one TCR beta chain. What it binds is unknown. In germline, CDR1 is SGHAT, CDR2 FQNNGV. The ends lost 4 bases at V and 10 bases at J; junction bases unmatched: 10. CDR3 size: 15 residues. The sample belongs to a study of blood T cells in healthy people across ages. Overall study findings and caveats: Diversity of TCR beta correlated strongly with naive T cell percentage.

Together with a sample-barcoded 5' primer, a J-beta primer mix was included in a second PCR lasting roughly 6 to 12 cycles. A single record per CDR3 protein comes from TCRdb applying MiXCR to the 5' RACE reads. The sample contains 1.8 million or so distinct CDR3 sequences, roughly 43% of which appear only once. This clonotype originated in a human donor in good health. The material sequenced was blood. The V gene is TRBV11-2, the J gene TRBJ2-1, with 10 nucleotides matching TRBD2. CDR3 sequence: CASSSRAGGPGEQFF. The CDR3 DNA reads TGTGCCAGCAGCTCACGAGCGGGGGGGCCGGGAGAGCAGTTCTTC.